This is a list of T cell receptor beta chains from one sample in a study of blood T cell repertoires in COVID-19. Assay: immunoSEQ multiplex PCR; the TCRdb copy retains only in-frame clones and omits some. The sample has 200,000 to 300,000 clones, about 88% seen once. The sample consisted of peripheral blood. The receptor set was obtained from a man in his sixties who had recovered from COVID-19. The CDR3 runs from the conserved cysteine through the conserved F or W. A D gene is named only where the DNA matches it firmly. Only part of the rows carry a size: once, few, many, or a class if the clone is expanded.

>-|TRBJ2-7|TRBV2|-
TGTGCCAGCACCCCCCAGTGGTTTGGCGAGCAGTACTTC
CASTPQWFGEQYF
>-|TRBJ2-5|TRBV18|-
TGTGCCAGCTCACCGACCGACGGGGAGACCCAGTACTTC
CASSPTDGETQYF
>TRBD1|TRBJ1-4|TRBV6-5|-
TGTGCCAGCAGTTGGATCAAGGGGGCCGCTAATGAAAAACTGTTTTTT
CASSWIKGAANEKLFF
>TRBD1|TRBJ1-4|TRBV6-5|few
TGTGCCAGCAGTTCCGGGACAGGGCTAGGAAAACTGTTTTTT
CASSSGTGLGKLFF
>-|TRBJ2-7|TRBV11-3|-
TGTGCCAGCAGCTTAAATCAGGGTTACGAGCAGTACTTC
CASSLNQGYEQYF
>-|TRBJ1-3|TRBV5-5|-
TGTGCCAGCAGCCTTCAACAGAACTCTGGAAACACCATATATTTT
CASSLQQNSGNTIYF
>TRBD2|TRBJ2-1|TRBV27|-
TGTGCCAGCACGCTAGGTGGGACTAGCGGGGGTGATGAGCAGTTCTTC
CASTLGGTSGGDEQFF
>-|TRBJ2-5|TRBV19|-
TGTGCCAGTAGTAGAAGGGGACAACAAGAGACCCAGTACTTC
CASSRRGQQETQYF
>TRBD2|TRBJ2-1|TRBV5-1|-
TGCGCCAGCAGCGCGGAGGGACTAGCGGGGTCCTCCTACGGCAATGAGCAGTTCTTC
CASSAEGLAGSSYGNEQFF
>-|TRBJ2-2|TRBV7-3|-
TGTGCCACCACTTTGGGGTTGGGAGCCGGGGAGCTGTTTTTT
CATTLGLGAGELFF
>-|TRBJ2-2|TRBV19|once
TGTGCCAGTAGTTCCCTCAGGGGACCCACCGGGGAGCTGTTTTTT
CASSSLRGPTGELFF
>-|TRBJ2-6|TRBV9|-
TGTGCCAGCAGCGGCTCAGGGACTGGGGCCAACGTCCTGACTTTC
CASSGSGTGANVLTF
>-|TRBJ2-3|TRBV10-3|-
TGTGCCATCAGCTCGCACAGTTTAAGCACAGATACGCAGTATTTT
CAISSHSLSTDTQYF